These 27 T cell receptor beta chains came from one sample sequenced in a study of Graves' ophthalmopathy and Graves' hyperthyroidism. Amplifying from RNA transcripts, the study obtained TCR beta CDR3 regions. The workflow started with a first-round RT-PCR run with HTBI primers and then moved on to a second-round multiplex PCR. TCRdb reanalysed the multiplex PCR reads using MiXCR and keeps one entry per CDR3 protein. The sample includes about 740,000 distinct CDR3 sequences, around 40% of them seen just once. Sequenced: peripheral blood. These receptor sequences come from an adult man with Graves' ophthalmopathy.

This clonotype was picked up many times. CDR3 amino acids: CSADSGYENSPLHF. The CDR3 bases are TGCAGCGCTGATTCAGGGTACGAGAATTCACCCCTCCACTTT. The genes are TRBV29-1 and TRBJ1-6; weak D call: TRBD1 (5 bases). CDR1 SQVTM and CDR2 ANQGSEA come from the germline V gene. This CDR3 has 14 amino acids. The V and J ends lost 7 bases and 7 bases respectively, with 17 bases between them. The entire variable domain, with the rest obtained from reference TRBV29-1 and TRBJ1-6, is as follows: SAVISQKPSRDICQRGTSLTIQCQVDSQVTMMFWYRQQPGQSLTLIATANQGSEATYESGFVIDKFPISRPNLTFSTLTVSNMSPEDSSIYLCSADSGYENSPLHFGNGTRLTVT.

This clonotype turned up a few times. This chain connects TRBV10-3 to TRBJ2-2; 10 bases match TRBD1. CDR1 is ENHRY, CDR2 SYGVKD, per germline. The CDR3 totals 14 residues. V was pared by 10 bases and J by 3 bases, with 5 bases of the junction left unmatched. This CDR3 is CATRGQGYTGELFF. The DNA of the CDR3 is TGTGCCACCAGGGGACAGGGGTACACCGGGGAGCTGTTTTTT.

This clonotype has just one count. V usage is TRBV19 and J usage is TRBJ1-6; perhaps TRBD1 as D (5 bases). This CDR3 region has 14 residues. Germline CDR1 is LNHDA and CDR2 is SQIVND (reference sequence). V gave up 2 bases and J gave up 3 bases, with 5 bases separating them. The CDR3 bases are TGTGCCAGTAGTATACAGGGCTATAATTCACCCCTCCACTTT. It translates to CASSIQGYNSPLHF.

In its sample, this clonotype was seen a few times. The chain combines TRBV9 with TRBJ2-7; TRBD2 aligns across 13 bases. This CDR3 has 16 residues. The J segment lost 0 bases and the V segment lost 4 bases, leaving 4 bases of the junction unmatched. Germline loops: CDR1 SGDLS, CDR2 YYNGEE. CDR3 nucleotide sequence: TGTGCCAGCAGCCCAGGACTAGCGGGGGCCTCCTACGAGCAGTACTTC. Translating it yields CASSPGLAGASYEQYF.

The CDR3 region is CASSFPSSGELFF. The CDR3 DNA follows: TGTGCCAGCAGTTTTCCCTCTTCCGGGGAGCTGTTTTTT. The chain joins TRBV6-1 to TRBJ2-2; no clear D gene. Trimming left V 5 bases short and J 6 bases short, with 10 bases between. From germline, CDR1 is MNHNS and CDR2 SASEGT. The CDR3 sequence is 13 residues long.

This clonotype has just one count. This sequence may be a read error, since a much larger clone differs from it by one base. V gene TRBV5-6 combines with J gene TRBJ2-5, with D hard to call. The germline V gene has CDR1 SGHDT and CDR2 YYEEEE. V was clipped by 7 bases and J by 1 base, with 11 bases between them. This CDR3 comprises 13 residues. The CDR3 bases are TGTGCCAGCGGTCCCGTGAGCCAAGAGACCCAGTACTTC. Encoded protein: CASGPVSQETQYF.

This chain uses TRBV14 with TRBJ1-1, with D possibly matching TRBD1 (5 bases). Trimming removed 0 bases from V and 6 bases from J, with 11 bases in between. The CDR3 is 14 amino acids. Germline V gene sequence: CDR1 SGHDN, CDR2 FVKESK. The CDR3, as DNA: TGTGCCAGCAGCCAAGAAAATCGGGGCGCTGAAGCTTTCTTT. Amino acids: CASSQENRGAEAFF.

The chain links TRBV2 to TRBJ1-2; D unresolved. This CDR3 has 14 residues. Germline CDR1 and CDR2: SNHLY and FYNNEI. V lost 3 bases and J 1 base, leaving 9 bases between the germline ends. This CDR3 is CASSDWGVNYGYTF. CDR3 nucleotide sequence: TGTGCCAGCAGTGACTGGGGAGTTAACTATGGCTACACCTTC.

This clonotype has a count of ten or more. The chain recombines TRBV24-1 with TRBJ2-5; 7 positions match TRBD1. Germline V gene lookup returns CDR1 KGHDR and CDR2 SFDVKD. The junction had 5 bases not matched to a gene; V was cut back by 0 bases and J by 5 bases. The CDR3 has 15 amino acids. The DNA of the CDR3 is TGTGCCACCAGTGATTTGACAGGGGCCGGGGAGACCCAGTACTTC. Encoded protein: CATSDLTGAGETQYF.

This clonotype was recorded a few times. The CDR3 coding sequence is TGTGCCAGCGGAGAAAGGGGTGGCACTGAAGCTTTCTTT. It translates to CASGERGGTEAFF. The chain combines TRBV7-9 with TRBJ1-1; possible D gene TRBD1, 5 bases. Deletions cut 8 bases from V and 4 bases from J, with 14 bases between. The germline V gene has CDR1 SEHNR and CDR2 FQNEAQ (reference sequence). This CDR3 has 13 residues.

In regard to this clonotype: Since a much larger clone is just one base distant, this may be a read error. V is TRBV10-3 and J is TRBJ1-2; 7 nucleotides align to TRBD1. J lost 5 bases, V lost 8 bases, and 8 bases had no gene match. This CDR3 region has 13 residues. Germline CDR1 reads ENHRY; CDR2 reads SYGVKD. This CDR3 is CAIRGTEFYGYTF. CDR3 coding DNA: TGTGCCATCCGTGGGACAGAATTTTATGGCTACACCTTC.

This clonotype was seen only a few times. This chain links TRBV11-2 with TRBJ1-3; tentatively, D is TRBD1 (6 bases). Trimming cost V 5 bases and J 0 bases, with 11 bases left between them. CDR1 and CDR2 (germline): SGHAT, FQNNGV. This CDR3 has 15 amino acids. The DNA for the CDR3 is TGTGCCAGCAGCCCACAGGGTAGCTCTGGAAACACCATATATTTT. It translates to CASSPQGSSGNTIYF.

V and J are TRBV5-1 and TRBJ1-3; 7 positions match TRBD1. Per the germline V gene, CDR1 is SGHRS and CDR2 is YFSETQ. Unmatched junction bases numbered 7, after V lost 4 bases and J lost 3 bases. The CDR3 sequence is 15 residues long. CDR3 sequence (DNA): TGCGCCAGCAGCCCCGGACAGGTTGATGGAAACACCATATATTTT. This encodes CASSPGQVDGNTIYF.

This clonotype has a count of ten or more. The CDR3 DNA follows: TGTGCCAGCAACAACCCACAGGGAGTCAGGGATCAGCCCCAGCATTTT. As protein: CASNNPQGVRDQPQHF. The V and J genes are TRBV7-2 and TRBJ1-5; D may be TRBD1 (6 bases). The CDR3 sequence is 16 residues long. Germline CDR1 and CDR2: SGHTA and FQGNSA. V was shortened by 7 bases and J by 5 bases, with 21 bases between the two germline ends.

The CDR3 reads CSARPSPTFQETQYF. The CDR3 DNA is TGCAGTGCTAGACCATCGCCCACTTTCCAAGAGACCCAGTACTTC. This chain uses TRBV20-1 with TRBJ2-5, with unresolved D. Trimming stripped 2 bases from V and 1 base from J, with 14 bases between. The germline V gene has CDR1 DFQATT and CDR2 SNEGSKA (reference sequence). The CDR3 totals 15 residues.

This clonotype has at least ten counts. The CDR3 spells CASSDERMNTEAFF. In nucleotides, the CDR3 is TGTGCCAGCAGTGACGAGAGGATGAACACTGAAGCTTTCTTT. The chain couples TRBV2 to TRBJ1-1; no clear D. V lost 3 bases, J lost 0 bases, and 8 bases lay in between. Germline V lookup: CDR1 SNHLY, CDR2 FYNNEI. The CDR3 consists of 14 residues.

This clonotype has only one observation. This could be a read error, since a much larger clone is one nucleotide away. The rearrangement uses TRBV5-1 and TRBJ2-5; unclear D gene. The CDR3 has 15 amino acids. Per the germline V gene, CDR1 is SGHRS and CDR2 is YFSETQ. CDR3 in amino acids: CASSLVGQVQEAQYF. CDR3 nucleotide sequence: TGCGCCAGCAGCTTGGTTGGGCAGGTCCAAGAGGCCCAGTACTTC.

The genes are TRBV19 and TRBJ2-3; TRBD1 aligns across 7 bases. The CDR3 contains 15 residues. Per the germline V gene, CDR1 is LNHDA and CDR2 is SQIVND (reference sequence). Losses at the gene ends were 3 bases for V and 6 bases for J; bases not matched to a gene: 9. Here the CDR3 DNA reads TGTGCCAGTAGTATGGGGGACAGACCGGCGGATACGCAGTATTTT. Translated: CASSMGDRPADTQYF.

The chain links TRBV25-1 to TRBJ1-4; D may be TRBD1 (6 bases). The germline V gene has CDR1 MGHDK and CDR2 SYGVNS. Trimming took off 6 bases at V and 7 bases at J, with 15 bases between the two ends. This CDR3 is built from 14 residues. The CDR3 spells CASSLTGHGEKLFF. Written as DNA, the CDR3 is TGTGCCAGCAGCCTAACGGGACACGGTGAAAAACTGTTTTTT.

This clonotype was detected ten times or more. The chain combines TRBV7-2 with TRBJ2-5, with TRBD2 matching 11 bases. Trimming removed 3 bases from V and 4 bases from J; junction bases left unmatched: 13. In germline, CDR1 is SGHTA, CDR2 FQGNSA. The CDR3 has 18 residues. The CDR3 nucleotides read TGTGCCAGCAGCTTTAAACGGGGTCTAGCGGGAGGCGGAGAGACCCAGTACTTC. Translation gives CASSFKRGLAGGGETQYF.

The chain uses TRBV9 and TRBJ1-3; D is uncertain. This CDR3 has 15 amino acids. CDR1 SGDLS and CDR2 YYNGEE come from the germline V gene. With 3 bases removed from V and 0 bases from J, the gap between germline ends came to 10 bases. CDR3 amino acids: CASSAYWDSGNTIYF. CDR3 DNA: TGTGCCAGCAGCGCATACTGGGACTCTGGAAACACCATATATTTT. Drawing the rest from reference TRBV9 and TRBJ1-3, the complete variable domain is DSGVTQTPKHLITATGQRVTLRCSPRSGDLSVYWYQQSLDQGLQFLIQYYNGEERAKGNILERFSAQQFPDLHSELNLSSLELGDSALYFCASSAYWDSGNTIYFGEGSWLTVV.

The chain joins TRBV5-5 to TRBJ2-7; no reliable D call. There are 14 residues in the CDR3. Looked up from germline, CDR1 is SGHKS and CDR2 is YYEKEE (reference sequence). V lost 3 bases to trimming and J lost 0 bases, with 10 bases between them. This CDR3 reads CASSSLFGSYEQYF. The CDR3 region has the DNA TGTGCCAGCAGCTCCCTATTTGGCTCCTACGAGCAGTACTTC. The entire variable domain, with the rest obtained from reference TRBV5-5 and TRBJ2-7, is as follows: DAGVTQSPTHLIKTRGQQVTLRCSPISGHKSVSWYQQVLGQGPQFIFQYYEKEERGRGNFPDRFSARQFPNYSSELNVNALLLGDSALYLCASSSLFGSYEQYFGPGTRLTVT.

This chain joins TRBV7-8 and TRBJ1-2; D might be TRBD1 (6 bases). The length of the CDR3 is 16 residues. Germline V gives CDR1 SGHVS, CDR2 FQNEAQ. V lost 0 bases, J lost 7 bases, and 18 bases lay in between. As DNA, the CDR3 is TGTGCCAGCAGCTTAGCGATATGGGGGGCGCACGGTGGCTACACCTTC. It encodes CASSLAIWGAHGGYTF.

This clonotype was detected a few times. Sequence at one end of the junction differs from germline and may be a read error. The V gene is TRBV24-1, the J gene TRBJ1-5; 10 bases match TRBD1. Germline V gives CDR1 KGHDR, CDR2 SFDVKD. The CDR3 length is 15 residues. In nucleotides, the CDR3 is TGTGCCAGCAGTTCCACCGGGACAGGGGATCAGCCCCAGCATTTT. Its translation is CASSSTGTGDQPQHF.

The chain has TRBV20-1 and TRBJ2-5, with a possible D match to TRBD2 (7 bases). The V gene's germline CDR1 is DFQATT and CDR2 SNEGSKA (reference sequence). Trimming removed 6 bases from V and 3 bases from J, with 11 bases in between. The CDR3 is 12 amino acids. The CDR3 DNA reads TGCAGTGCCGGGGGGCGCAAAGAGACCCAGTACTTC. This translates into CSAGGRKETQYF.

The J gene is TRBJ2-6, the V gene TRBV12-3 or TRBV12-4; 7 nucleotides agree with TRBD2. This CDR3 contains 16 residues. The J segment lost 2 bases and the V segment lost 4 bases, leaving 5 bases of the junction unmatched. This CDR3 reads CASSSTAGAGANVLTF. CDR3 nucleotide sequence: TGTGCCAGCAGTTCAACCGCGGGAGCTGGGGCCAACGTCCTGACTTTC.

This clonotype showed up just a few times. This CDR3 reads CASSRTPRLAGVLQFGELFF. As DNA, the CDR3 is TGTGCCAGCAGCAGGACACCGAGACTAGCGGGAGTCTTACAGTTCGGGGAGCTGTTTTTT. The chain combines TRBV11-1 with TRBJ2-2; 12 bases align to TRBD2. Germline V gene lookup returns CDR1 SGHAT and CDR2 FQDESV (reference sequence). This CDR3 is 20 amino acids long. J gave up 7 bases and V 5 bases, and 20 bases lay outside the gene matches.